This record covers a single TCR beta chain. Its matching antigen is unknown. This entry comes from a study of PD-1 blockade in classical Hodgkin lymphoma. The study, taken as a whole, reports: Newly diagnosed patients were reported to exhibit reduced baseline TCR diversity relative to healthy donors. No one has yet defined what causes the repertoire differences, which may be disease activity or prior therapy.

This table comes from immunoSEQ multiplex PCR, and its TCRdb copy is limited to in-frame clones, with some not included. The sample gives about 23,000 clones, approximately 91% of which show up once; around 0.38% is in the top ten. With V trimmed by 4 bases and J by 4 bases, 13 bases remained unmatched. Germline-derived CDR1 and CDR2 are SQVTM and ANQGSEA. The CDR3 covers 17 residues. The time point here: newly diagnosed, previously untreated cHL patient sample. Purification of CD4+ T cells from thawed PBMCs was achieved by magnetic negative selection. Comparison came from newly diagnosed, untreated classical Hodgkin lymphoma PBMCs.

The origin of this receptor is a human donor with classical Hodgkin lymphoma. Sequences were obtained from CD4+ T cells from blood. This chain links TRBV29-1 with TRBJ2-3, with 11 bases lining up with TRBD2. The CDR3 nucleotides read TGCAGCGTTGGACTAGCGGGGCAGGAGGTGTTCGCAGATACGCAGTATTTT. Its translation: CSVGLAGQEVFADTQYF.